This is a list of T cell receptor beta chains from one sample in a study of blood T cell repertoires in COVID-19. Produced via immunoSEQ multiplex PCR; TCRdb's table is partial and in-frame only. The table lists 110,000 to 150,000 clones, around 81% of them singletons, with around 8.5% in the top ten. Sequencing was done on a sample of peripheral blood. These receptors all stem from a human donor in a cohort sampled during active COVID-19. CDR3s include the opening cysteine and the closing phenylalanine or tryptophan. A D gene is named only where the DNA matches it firmly. The size field is filled for only some rows; it gives once, few, many or a size class.

cdr3_nt: TGTGCCAGCAGCCCTACTACCCGAGACAGGGGGAGCTCCTACGAGCAGTACTTC
cdr3_aa: CASSPTTRDRGSSYEQYF
v_call: TRBV7-9
clone_size: NA
j_call: TRBJ2-7
d_call: TRBD1

cdr3_nt: TGTGCCAGCAGCCATCGGGAGACAAGCTCCTACAATGAGCAGTTCTTC
cdr3_aa: CASSHRETSSYNEQFF
v_call: TRBV14
clone_size: few
j_call: TRBJ2-1
d_call: NA

cdr3_nt: TGTGCCAGCAGCAAAGGGACTAGCGGGAGTGCCGAGCAGTACTTC
cdr3_aa: CASSKGTSGSAEQYF
v_call: TRBV21-1
clone_size: NA
j_call: TRBJ2-7
d_call: NA

cdr3_nt: TGTGCCAGCAGGTCCGGGACAGGGTATCAGCCCCAGCATTTT
cdr3_aa: CASRSGTGYQPQHF
v_call: TRBV28
clone_size: NA
j_call: TRBJ1-5
d_call: TRBD1

cdr3_nt: TGTGCCAGCAACAGCCAAGTGGATACGCAGTATTTT
cdr3_aa: CASNSQVDTQYF
v_call: TRBV9
clone_size: NA
j_call: TRBJ2-3
d_call: NA

cdr3_nt: TGTGCCAGCAGCGTATCGACAGGGTCCGGCTACGAGCAGTACTTC
cdr3_aa: CASSVSTGSGYEQYF
v_call: TRBV9
clone_size: NA
j_call: TRBJ2-7
d_call: TRBD1

cdr3_nt: TGTGCCAGCAGTTACCGTGGGACAGACTCCTACGAGCAGTACTTC
cdr3_aa: CASSYRGTDSYEQYF
v_call: TRBV6-5
clone_size: NA
j_call: TRBJ2-7
d_call: TRBD1

cdr3_nt: TGTGCCAGCAGCTTAAGGTTACAGCCGCTCCCCTACGAGCAGTACTTC
cdr3_aa: CASSLRLQPLPYEQYF
v_call: TRBV11-1
clone_size: NA
j_call: TRBJ2-7
d_call: NA

cdr3_nt: TGTGCCACCAGGGGGCCGGCTGGTGGCTACACCTTC
cdr3_aa: CATRGPAGGYTF
v_call: TRBV24-1
clone_size: NA
j_call: TRBJ1-2
d_call: NA

cdr3_nt: TGTGCCAGCAGTTTAAACCCAGGGGCCTACGAGCAGTACTTC
cdr3_aa: CASSLNPGAYEQYF
v_call: TRBV28
clone_size: NA
j_call: TRBJ2-7
d_call: NA

cdr3_nt: TGCGCCAGCAGTCCCCGCGGGGCAACCTACGAGCAGTACTTC
cdr3_aa: CASSPRGATYEQYF
v_call: TRBV23-1
clone_size: NA
j_call: TRBJ2-7
d_call: NA

cdr3_nt: TGTGCCAGCAGCCAAGGAATAGCGGGAGGGGAAGAGACCCAGTACTTC
cdr3_aa: CASSQGIAGGEETQYF
v_call: TRBV4-2
clone_size: NA
j_call: TRBJ2-5
d_call: TRBD2

cdr3_nt: TGTGCCAGCAGCCAAGGACAGGTTGGTGAAAAACTGTTTTTT
cdr3_aa: CASSQGQVGEKLFF
v_call: TRBV14
clone_size: once
j_call: TRBJ1-4
d_call: NA

cdr3_nt: TGCGCCAGCAGCCATCCACCGCGCCCGGTGACAGCCCTCTCCTACAATGAGCAGTTCTTC
cdr3_aa: CASSHPPRPVTALSYNEQFF
v_call: TRBV4-1
clone_size: NA
j_call: TRBJ2-1
d_call: NA

cdr3_nt: TGTGCCAGCAGCCCCCTAGCGGGAGGGCCGACTGAGCAGTACTTC
cdr3_aa: CASSPLAGGPTEQYF
v_call: TRBV7-8
clone_size: NA
j_call: TRBJ2-7
d_call: TRBD2

cdr3_nt: TGTGCCAGCACGCCTCGAGGCACAGATACGCAGTATTTT
cdr3_aa: CASTPRGTDTQYF
v_call: TRBV7-2
clone_size: NA
j_call: TRBJ2-3
d_call: NA

cdr3_nt: TGTGCCAGCAGCTTGGCGACAGGGGAGAACATTCAGTACTTC
cdr3_aa: CASSLATGENIQYF
v_call: TRBV5-4
clone_size: NA
j_call: TRBJ2-4
d_call: TRBD1

cdr3_nt: TGTGCCAGCAGTTACCAAAGACTAGCGGGCTACCCAAGAGATGAGCAGTTCTTC
cdr3_aa: CASSYQRLAGYPRDEQFF
v_call: TRBV6-2/TRBV6-3
clone_size: NA
j_call: TRBJ2-1
d_call: TRBD2

cdr3_nt: TGTGCCAGCAGTCTCACTCCCCTGGGGGGGGCTCGCACCGGGGAGCTGTTTTTT
cdr3_aa: CASSLTPLGGARTGELFF
v_call: TRBV27
clone_size: few
j_call: TRBJ2-2
d_call: NA

cdr3_nt: TGTGCCAGCAGCATAGCGGGAGGCCACTACGAGCAGTACTTC
cdr3_aa: CASSIAGGHYEQYF
v_call: TRBV5-5
clone_size: NA
j_call: TRBJ2-7
d_call: TRBD2

cdr3_nt: TGTGCCAGCCACCCCCGGATGGACTTGAAGCAGTACTTC
cdr3_aa: CASHPRMDLKQYF
v_call: TRBV6-5
clone_size: NA
j_call: TRBJ2-7
d_call: NA

cdr3_nt: TGCGCCAGCAGCTTGGGGGCAGGGGATGAAAAACTGTTTTTT
cdr3_aa: CASSLGAGDEKLFF
v_call: TRBV5-1
clone_size: NA
j_call: TRBJ1-4
d_call: NA

cdr3_nt: TGTGCCAGCAGTTATATCGAAGGCCAAGCGGGATTCCACCTCAGGGAGACCCAGTACTTC
cdr3_aa: CASSYIEGQAGFHLRETQYF
v_call: TRBV6-2/TRBV6-3
clone_size: NA
j_call: TRBJ2-5
d_call: TRBD2

cdr3_nt: TGCGCCAGCAGCTTGGACAGGGGTTCACCCCTCCACTTT
cdr3_aa: CASSLDRGSPLHF
v_call: TRBV5-1
clone_size: NA
j_call: TRBJ1-6
d_call: TRBD1

cdr3_nt: TGTGCCAGCAGCCAAGAGTCGGGACAAGCAGCCTACGAGCAGTACTTC
cdr3_aa: CASSQESGQAAYEQYF
v_call: TRBV3-1/TRBV3-2
clone_size: NA
j_call: TRBJ2-7
d_call: NA

cdr3_nt: TGTGCCAGCAGCCAAGATACTAGGTGGTACAATGAGCAGTTCTTC
cdr3_aa: CASSQDTRWYNEQFF
v_call: TRBV4-2
clone_size: NA
j_call: TRBJ2-1
d_call: NA

cdr3_nt: TGTGCCACCAGTGACACTGAGAACTATGGCTACACCTTC
cdr3_aa: CATSDTENYGYTF
v_call: TRBV24-1
clone_size: NA
j_call: TRBJ1-2
d_call: NA

cdr3_nt: TGTGCCAGCAGTTTATCCGGCGGGAGCTGGGCAGATACGCAGTATTTT
cdr3_aa: CASSLSGGSWADTQYF
v_call: TRBV28
clone_size: NA
j_call: TRBJ2-3
d_call: TRBD2

cdr3_nt: TGTGCCAGCAGCGAGGGACAGGGAGGCACAGATACGCAGTATTTT
cdr3_aa: CASSEGQGGTDTQYF
v_call: TRBV7-9
clone_size: NA
j_call: TRBJ2-3
d_call: TRBD1

cdr3_nt: TGTGCCAGCAGCTTGGGACAGGGGGCCTCCTACAATGAGCAGTTCTTC
cdr3_aa: CASSLGQGASYNEQFF
v_call: TRBV5-8
clone_size: once
j_call: TRBJ2-1
d_call: TRBD1

cdr3_nt: TGTGCCAGCAGTTTCCCCGCCAGAACCCCCTACGAGCAGTACTTC
cdr3_aa: CASSFPARTPYEQYF
v_call: TRBV6-2/TRBV6-3
clone_size: NA
j_call: TRBJ2-7
d_call: NA

cdr3_nt: TGTGCCAGCAGCCCGATAGCGGTCTCCTACAATGAGCAGTTCTTC
cdr3_aa: CASSPIAVSYNEQFF
v_call: TRBV7-9
clone_size: NA
j_call: TRBJ2-1
d_call: NA

cdr3_nt: TGTGCCAGCAGCCTCCCCGGGACAGTCTACGAGCAGTACTTC
cdr3_aa: CASSLPGTVYEQYF
v_call: TRBV28
clone_size: NA
j_call: TRBJ2-7
d_call: TRBD1

cdr3_nt: TGTGCCAGCAGTTACGGACAGGCCCAAAACATTCAGTACTTC
cdr3_aa: CASSYGQAQNIQYF
v_call: TRBV6-5
clone_size: NA
j_call: TRBJ2-4
d_call: TRBD1

cdr3_nt: TGTGCCAGCAGCCACCGGACAGGGAACGAAAAACTGTTTTTT
cdr3_aa: CASSHRTGNEKLFF
v_call: TRBV9
clone_size: NA
j_call: TRBJ1-4
d_call: TRBD1

cdr3_nt: TGCGCCAGCAGCCGATACTTTAAGGGGGTGGGGTTACGGGAGACCCAGTACTTC
cdr3_aa: CASSRYFKGVGLRETQYF
v_call: TRBV4-3
clone_size: few
j_call: TRBJ2-5
d_call: NA

cdr3_nt: TGTGCCAGCAGCCCGAGCGGGGTTTTGGGCTCCTACGAGCAGTACTTC
cdr3_aa: CASSPSGVLGSYEQYF
v_call: TRBV7-3
clone_size: NA
j_call: TRBJ2-7
d_call: TRBD2

cdr3_nt: TGTGCCAGCAGCTCAACCGGGACAGACCAGACCCAGTACTTC
cdr3_aa: CASSSTGTDQTQYF
v_call: TRBV7-3
clone_size: NA
j_call: TRBJ2-5
d_call: TRBD1

cdr3_nt: TGTGCCAGCAGCCCGACAGGGGTTGGAGGCTACACCTTC
cdr3_aa: CASSPTGVGGYTF
v_call: TRBV3-1/TRBV3-2
clone_size: NA
j_call: TRBJ1-2
d_call: TRBD1

cdr3_nt: TGTGCCAGCAGAAAGACGCACGAGGCGTACGAGCAGTACTTC
cdr3_aa: CASRKTHEAYEQYF
v_call: TRBV6-5
clone_size: once
j_call: TRBJ2-7
d_call: NA

cdr3_nt: TGTGCCAGCAGCGAGACAGGGCGCAATCAGCCCCAGCATTTT
cdr3_aa: CASSETGRNQPQHF
v_call: TRBV7-2
clone_size: NA
j_call: TRBJ1-5
d_call: TRBD1

cdr3_nt: TGTGCCAGTAGTATAGTTACAGGGTATAGCAATCAGCCCCAGCATTTT
cdr3_aa: CASSIVTGYSNQPQHF
v_call: TRBV19
clone_size: NA
j_call: TRBJ1-5
d_call: NA

cdr3_nt: TGTGCCAGCAGCCAAGCCCAGGGAATGGGGGGGGGCTCTGGAAACACCATATATTTT
cdr3_aa: CASSQAQGMGGGSGNTIYF
v_call: TRBV4-2
clone_size: few
j_call: TRBJ1-3
d_call: NA

cdr3_nt: TGTGCCAGCAGCCCGGTGGGGACAGGGGCCATGAACACTGAAGCTTTCTTT
cdr3_aa: CASSPVGTGAMNTEAFF
v_call: TRBV7-9
clone_size: few
j_call: TRBJ1-1
d_call: TRBD1

cdr3_nt: TGTGCCAGCTCTTCCGACGAGCAGTACTTC
cdr3_aa: CASSSDEQYF
v_call: TRBV28
clone_size: NA
j_call: TRBJ2-7
d_call: NA

cdr3_nt: TGTGCCAGCAGCTTAGATACACAGGGTCGGGATGGCTACACCTTC
cdr3_aa: CASSLDTQGRDGYTF
v_call: TRBV7-6
clone_size: NA
j_call: TRBJ1-2
d_call: NA

cdr3_nt: TGTGCCACCAGTGCTGCGGGGGCCCATGGCTACACCTTC
cdr3_aa: CATSAAGAHGYTF
v_call: TRBV24-1
clone_size: NA
j_call: TRBJ1-2
d_call: NA

cdr3_nt: TGTGCCAGCAGCAAAAAAGGGGAAGTAAGTGGCTACACCTTC
cdr3_aa: CASSKKGEVSGYTF
v_call: TRBV28
clone_size: NA
j_call: TRBJ1-2
d_call: NA